This T cell receptor (beta chain) appears in the sequencing data of a study of OX40 agonist ivuxolimab in advanced cancers. Findings and limits, study-wide: The mean number of expanded clones was higher in CD8+ T cells than in CD4+.

V was clipped by 3 bases and J by 0 bases, with 12 bases between them. The CDR3 totals 16 residues. CDR1 is KGHSH, CDR2 LQKENI, per germline. Assay used: immunoSEQ multiplex PCR; TCRdb lists only in-frame clones, some missing. This sample yields some 80,000 clones, of which under 85% are seen a single time; about 0.44% belongs to the top ten. A note on this clone: Its antigen is not identified.

Material: CD4+ or CD8+ T cells sorted from blood, obtained in a trial of the OX40 agonist ivuxolimab. This sequence was found in an adult with an advanced solid tumor such as melanoma, head and neck, liver or kidney cancer. The chain employs TRBV18 and TRBJ1-3, with a tentative D call TRBD1 (5 bases). The chain's CDR3 is CASSPGPQRSGNTIYF. The DNA of the CDR3 is TGTGCCAGCTCACCGGGGCCGCAGCGCTCTGGAAACACCATATATTTT.